This is a list of T cell receptor beta chains from one sample in a study of blood T cell repertoires in COVID-19. Produced via immunoSEQ multiplex PCR; TCRdb's table is partial and in-frame only. The table lists more than 250,000 clones, roughly 87% of them singletons. Sequencing input: peripheral blood. Source of these receptors: a man aged 50-60 years with active or convalescent COVID-19. Each CDR3 is given with its conserved first and last residue. D genes are given only for firm matches. Clone size is stated in some rows and not others, as once, few, many or a class when expanded.

clone size,D gene,V gene,J gene,CDR3 DNA,CDR3 protein
-,-,TRBV28,TRBJ1-1,TGTGCCAGCAGTTTGAGTTGGCAGGAGAACACTGAAGCTTTCTTT,CASSLSWQENTEAFF
-,-,TRBV3-1/TRBV3-2,TRBJ2-7,TGTGCCAGCAGCCAAGTACCCAGTTCCTACGAGCAGTACTTC,CASSQVPSSYEQYF
-,-,TRBV27,TRBJ1-2,TGTGCCAGCAGCGGGGGGATCTATGGCTACACCTTC,CASSGGIYGYTF
-,-,TRBV6-5,TRBJ1-2,TGTGCCAGCAGTTACACCGCGGGCGAAAACTATGGCTACACCTTC,CASSYTAGENYGYTF
-,TRBD1,TRBV27,TRBJ2-2,TGTGCCAGCAGTCTCAGGACAGGCAGGGCGAACACCGGGGAGCTGTTTTTT,CASSLRTGRANTGELFF
-,-,TRBV6-5,TRBJ1-1,TGTGCCAGCAGTTACTCGATGGGGGGCACTGAAGCTTTCTTT,CASSYSMGGTEAFF
-,TRBD1,TRBV18,TRBJ1-2,TGTGCCAGCTCACCTATACAGGGGATGCGATATGGCTACACCTTC,CASSPIQGMRYGYTF
-,-,TRBV6-5,TRBJ2-7,TGTGCCAGCAGTTATGATTCAGGGTTGAGGGAGCAGTACTTC,CASSYDSGLREQYF
-,-,TRBV4-1,TRBJ2-5,TGCGCCAGCAGCCAAGCCAAGGACATTCGGGAGACCCAGTACTTC,CASSQAKDIRETQYF
-,-,TRBV5-4,TRBJ1-1,TGTGCCAGCAGCTCCTCCCGGCCGGGGTACACTGAAGCTTTCTTT,CASSSSRPGYTEAFF
-,TRBD2,TRBV11-3,TRBJ2-1,TGTGCCAGCAGCTTAAGCGGGGTTTCCTACAATGAGCAGTTCTTC,CASSLSGVSYNEQFF
-,-,TRBV28,TRBJ1-1,TGTGCCAGCAGTTTATGGCGGGCGGAAGACACTGAAGCTTTCTTT,CASSLWRAEDTEAFF
once,TRBD2,TRBV5-1,TRBJ2-1,TGCGCCAGCACCCCGGGGGGCGGGAGGGCCTACAATGAGCAGTTCTTC,CASTPGGGRAYNEQFF
-,-,TRBV5-1,TRBJ2-2,TGCGCCAGCAGCTTAGGGGGTCACACCGGGGAGCTGTTTTTT,CASSLGGHTGELFF
-,TRBD1,TRBV30,TRBJ1-2,TGTGCCTGGACACGGACAGGGAGCTATGGCGGCTACACCTTC,CAWTRTGSYGGYTF
-,-,TRBV30,TRBJ1-3,TGTGCCTGGAATGAGGCCTTCTCTGGAAACACCATATATTTT,CAWNEAFSGNTIYF
-,TRBD1,TRBV18,TRBJ1-2,TGTGCCAGCTATCCGGGACAGGGGGAGAATGGCTACACCTTC,CASYPGQGENGYTF
-,-,TRBV19,TRBJ1-2,TGTGCCAGTAGTACCGACCAGTTCGGGTTTGGCTACACCTTC,CASSTDQFGFGYTF
-,-,TRBV27,TRBJ2-1,TGTGCCAGCAGCCGTAGCGGTAGCTCCTACAATGAGCAGTTCTTC,CASSRSGSSYNEQFF
-,-,TRBV3-1/TRBV3-2,TRBJ1-2,TGTGCCAGCAGCCAGGCCGGAGCTGGCTACACCTTC,CASSQAGAGYTF
-,TRBD2,TRBV2,TRBJ2-7,TGTGCCAGCGGATCCTCGCGGGAGATCTACGAGCAGTACTTC,CASGSSREIYEQYF
-,TRBD2,TRBV6-5,TRBJ2-7,TGTGCCAGCAGGAGGACTAGCGGCTCCTACGAGCAGTACTTC,CASRRTSGSYEQYF
-,TRBD2,TRBV15,TRBJ2-1,TGTGCCACCAGCAGAGATTGGGCTAGCGGGAGTTCCTACAATGAGCAGTTCTTC,CATSRDWASGSSYNEQFF
-,TRBD2,TRBV5-1,TRBJ2-5,TGCGCCAGCAGCTTTGGGACTAGCAGAGAGACCCAGTACTTC,CASSFGTSRETQYF
once,-,TRBV28,TRBJ1-6,TGTGCCAGCAGTTTACAGGGGTATAATTCACCCCTCCACTTT,CASSLQGYNSPLHF
-,-,TRBV2,TRBJ1-5,TGTGCCAGCAGTGCCACAGGGCAAGTTCAGCCCCAGCATTTT,CASSATGQVQPQHF
once,-,TRBV7-9,TRBJ1-2,TGTGCCAGCAGCTTAGCATTAGGCAGGAAGACTAACTATGGCTACACCTTC,CASSLALGRKTNYGYTF
-,-,TRBV6-6,TRBJ1-2,TGTGCCAGCAGTGAGCCGGGGGATTCGGGCGGCTACACCTTC,CASSEPGDSGGYTF
-,-,TRBV27,TRBJ1-2,TGTGCCAGCAGTTGGGGGGGCGGCTATGGCTACACCTTC,CASSWGGGYGYTF
few,TRBD2,TRBV7-8,TRBJ2-1,TGTGCCAGCAGCTTAGTGCGACTAGCTACCTACAATGAGCAGTTCTTC,CASSLVRLATYNEQFF
-,TRBD1,TRBV14,TRBJ2-1,TGTGCCAGCAGTCAAGGCAGGGGGCGGAAGTTCTTC,CASSQGRGRKFF
-,TRBD1,TRBV3-1/TRBV3-2,TRBJ1-2,TGTGCCAGCAGCCAAGCCCGAAGGACAGGAATAGGCTACACCTTC,CASSQARRTGIGYTF
few,-,TRBV5-1,TRBJ1-5,TGCGCCAGCAGCCCAGGGACAAAAGTGGATCAGCCCCAGCATTTT,CASSPGTKVDQPQHF
-,-,TRBV30,TRBJ1-6,TGTGCCGGTAACAGGGTCTATAATTCACCCCTCCACTTT,CAGNRVYNSPLHF
-,TRBD1,TRBV5-1,TRBJ2-3,TGCGCCAGCAGCATGGACAGGGGGGTCGCAGATACGCAGTATTTT,CASSMDRGVADTQYF
-,TRBD2,TRBV18,TRBJ2-1,TGTGCCAGCTCATCAATAGCGGGGGAATACAATGAGCAGTTCTTC,CASSSIAGEYNEQFF
-,-,TRBV5-8,TRBJ2-1,TGTGCCAGCAGCTTTTATACGGGGGAAGGTTACAATGAGCAGTTCTTC,CASSFYTGEGYNEQFF
-,-,TRBV12-3/TRBV12-4,TRBJ1-4,TGTGCCAGCAGTTTAGACGTCACCGGAAAACTGTTTTTT,CASSLDVTGKLFF
-,-,TRBV12-3/TRBV12-4,TRBJ1-2,TGTGCCAGCAGTTTAGCGCAAGGAGGTGGCTACACCTTC,CASSLAQGGGYTF
-,TRBD1,TRBV2,TRBJ1-2,TGTGCCAGTTCCTTGGGACAGAACTATGGCTACACCTTC,CASSLGQNYGYTF
-,TRBD2,TRBV4-2,TRBJ2-2,TGTGCCAGCAGCCAAACGGGACTAGCGGGGGCGAACACCGGGGAGCTGTTTTTT,CASSQTGLAGANTGELFF
-,-,TRBV18,TRBJ2-3,TGTGCCAGCTCACCGCAGATATTTTCTGGCACAGATACGCAGTATTTT,CASSPQIFSGTDTQYF
-,-,TRBV28,TRBJ2-5,TGTGCCAGCAGTTTGGGAGGGGGTGAGACCCAGTACTTC,CASSLGGGETQYF
-,TRBD1,TRBV30,TRBJ1-1,TGTGCCTGGAGTGACTCTCCGGTGTTAGGGACAGTTAACACTGAAGCTTTCTTT,CAWSDSPVLGTVNTEAFF
-,TRBD2,TRBV5-6,TRBJ2-5,TGTGCCAGCAGTTTTGGACGGTTCGGGGGGGAGACCCAGTACTTC,CASSFGRFGGETQYF